This TCR beta chain came from a study of T cells after yellow fever vaccination. It was through 5'RACE template switching that TCR cDNA was made, with a universal primer site and UMIs added. TCRdb recomputed calls from the 5' RACE reads with MiXCR, one row per CDR3 protein. The sample has about 150,000 distinct CDR3 sequences, approximately 6.2% seen once. The CDR3 covers 15 residues. CDR1 is DFQATT and CDR2 is SNEGSKA in the germline V gene (reference sequence). V was pared by 2 bases and J by 2 bases, with 8 bases of the junction left unmatched. Sample: CD4+ T cells sorted from PBMCs, taken on the day of the first yellow fever vaccination. This sequence originates from a man aged 18 to 29 who received the YFV17D yellow fever vaccine. V is TRBV20-1 and J is TRBJ2-5, with 7 bases identical to TRBD2. CDR3 DNA: TGCAGTGCTAGAAATCCCAGCGGGGATCAAGAGACCCAGTACTTC. This sequence encodes CSARNPSGDQETQYF.